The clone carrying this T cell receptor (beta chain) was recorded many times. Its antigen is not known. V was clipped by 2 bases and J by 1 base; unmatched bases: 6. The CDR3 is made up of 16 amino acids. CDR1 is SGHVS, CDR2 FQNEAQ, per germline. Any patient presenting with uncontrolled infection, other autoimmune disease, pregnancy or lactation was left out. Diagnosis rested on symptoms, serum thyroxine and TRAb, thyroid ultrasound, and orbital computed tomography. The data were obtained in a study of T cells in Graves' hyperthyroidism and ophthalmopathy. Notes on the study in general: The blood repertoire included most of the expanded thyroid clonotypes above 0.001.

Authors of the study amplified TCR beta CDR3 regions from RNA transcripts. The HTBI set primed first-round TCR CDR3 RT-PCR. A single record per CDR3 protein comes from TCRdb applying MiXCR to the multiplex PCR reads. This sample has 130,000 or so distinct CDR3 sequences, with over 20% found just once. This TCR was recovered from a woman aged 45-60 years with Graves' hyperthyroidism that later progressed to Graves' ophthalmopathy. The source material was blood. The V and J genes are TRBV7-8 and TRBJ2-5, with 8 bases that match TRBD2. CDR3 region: CASSLRTSSTQETQYF. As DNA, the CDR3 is TGTGCCAGCAGCTTAAGGACTAGCAGTACCCAAGAGACCCAGTACTTC. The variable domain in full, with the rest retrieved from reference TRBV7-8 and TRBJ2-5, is GAGVSQSPRYKVAKRGQDVALRCDPISGHVSLFWYQQALGQGPEFLTYFQNEAQLDKSGLPSDRFFAERPEGSVSTLKIQRTQQEDSAVYLCASSLRTSSTQETQYFGPGTRLLVL.